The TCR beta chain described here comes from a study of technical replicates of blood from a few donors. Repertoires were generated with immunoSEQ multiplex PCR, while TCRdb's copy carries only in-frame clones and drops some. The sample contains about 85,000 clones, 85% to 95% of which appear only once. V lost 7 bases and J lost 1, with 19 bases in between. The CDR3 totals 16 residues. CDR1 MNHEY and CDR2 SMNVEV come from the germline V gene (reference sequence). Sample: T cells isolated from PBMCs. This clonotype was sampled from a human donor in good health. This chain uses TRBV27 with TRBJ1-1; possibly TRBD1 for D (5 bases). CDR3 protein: CASTATAGNRNTEAFF. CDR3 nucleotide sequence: TGTGCCAGCACTGCAACGGCAGGGAATAGGAACACTGAAGCTTTCTTT.